This is a list of T cell receptor beta chains from one sample in a study of beta chain features in type 1 diabetes. Sequencing used immunoSEQ multiplex PCR; TCRdb keeps in-frame clones, though not all of them. The table shows 400,000 to 600,000 clones, with approximately 28% occurring only once. Specimen: naive CD4+ T cells from blood. The receptors originated from a man aged 18 to 29 in good health. Each CDR3 is given with its conserved first and last residue.

cdr3_aa v_call
CSVEDKASGRMIRKNEQFF TRBV29-1
CASSAPGLASEQYF TRBV9
CASSYGGDPYNEQFF TRBV6-6
CASSIYLAGEGAGQFF TRBV19
CASSLMGDQETQYF TRBV7-9
CASTRLAGVLEQYF TRBV2
CAWSRSGQGIAFF TRBV30
CASSHAPWTSIGPYEQYF TRBV4-1
CASSWKTGAYEQYF TRBV7-8
CASSLVAAGTDTQYF TRBV5-4
CASSQEQGAYEQYF TRBV4-3
CATSRVNQPQHF TRBV15
CASSAGTAGFNYEQYF TRBV9
CASMRWVAGETQYF TRBV7-2
CASHRDLGGEQFF TRBV5-1
CAWSIGLAKNIQYF TRBV30
CASSPLGGTTQYF TRBV13
CSVEFSGFNTEAFF TRBV29-1
CASSLNSGSYEQYF TRBV5-1
CSASRAGELFF TRBV20-1
CASSISGTAYGYTF TRBV19
CASSLVQNPYNEQFF TRBV5-1
CASSPTGGETQYF TRBV18
CASSDLLDTQYF TRBV6-4
CSVATGVTETQYF TRBV29-1
CASSVGALPGELFF TRBV9
CASSPGAREQYF TRBV5-4
CASSLLGADTQYF TRBV5-6
CASSVGPDEQYF TRBV9
CASSLAWETQYF TRBV5-1
CASRPDSPPYEQYF TRBV28
CASSVWGGGREYNEQFF TRBV9
CASSLYRVSETQYF TRBV28
CATKGAMRSEQFF TRBV28
CGRLVSGANVLTF TRBV7-9
CASSFAPGLAGQQETQYF TRBV27
CASAYGADIQYF TRBV12-5
CAWSQALSNQPQHF TRBV30
CASSVGSGMYNEQFF TRBV9
CASSKKPDSLADTQYF TRBV27
CASSAVSSYNEQFF TRBV19
CASSSGQNYNEQFF TRBV7-8
CASSTRTSGTVSEQFF TRBV7-9
CASSEFGQGKAYGYTF TRBV25-1
CASSLWQGLGEQFF TRBV7-9
CASSIAAGAPYEQYF TRBV19
CASSLEPRGSTDTQYF TRBV5-1
CASSPPNGDEQFF TRBV18